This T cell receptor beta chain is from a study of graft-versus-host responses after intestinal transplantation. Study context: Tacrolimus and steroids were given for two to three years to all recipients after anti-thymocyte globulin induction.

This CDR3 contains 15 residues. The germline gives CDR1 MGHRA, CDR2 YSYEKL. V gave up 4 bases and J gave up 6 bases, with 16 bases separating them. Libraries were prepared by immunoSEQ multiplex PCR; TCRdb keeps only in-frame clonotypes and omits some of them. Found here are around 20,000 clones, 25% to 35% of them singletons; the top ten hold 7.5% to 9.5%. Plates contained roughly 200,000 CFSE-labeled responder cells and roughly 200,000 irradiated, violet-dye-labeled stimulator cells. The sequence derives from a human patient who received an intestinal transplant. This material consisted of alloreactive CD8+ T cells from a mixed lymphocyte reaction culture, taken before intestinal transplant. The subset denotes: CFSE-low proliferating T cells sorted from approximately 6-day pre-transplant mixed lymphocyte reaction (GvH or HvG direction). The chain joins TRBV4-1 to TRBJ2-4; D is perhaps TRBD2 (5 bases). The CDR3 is CASSPYPDYRNIQYF. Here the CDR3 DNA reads TGCGCCAGCAGCCCATATCCAGACTATCGAAACATTCAGTACTTC.